Following are 8 T cell receptor beta chains from one sample sequenced in a study of post-analysis software for immune sequencing data. Unique molecular identifiers featured in each of the TCR beta cDNA libraries. TCRdb independently ran MiXCR on the PCR reads; one entry per CDR3 protein. The sample yields 750,000 to 950,000 distinct CDR3 sequences, about 57% seen once. Antigen specificity for these receptors is unknown. The study's findings and limits: Several TRBV segments occurring more often in patients than controls included TRBV5-6, TRBV5-1 and TRBV20-1.

Sequenced input: blood. These receptors all come from a girl between 5 and 17 years old with multiple sclerosis.

CDR3 bases: TGTGCCAGCAGTGATATCCTGGAGGGGGAGACCCAGTACTTC. It specifies CASSDILEGETQYF. This chain joins TRBV6-1 and TRBJ2-4; TRBD2 might be the D (6 bases). The end of the DNA fits TRBJ2-5 better, so the J call may be wrong. Per the germline V gene, CDR1 is MNHNS and CDR2 is SASEGT. The CDR3 loop spans 14 amino acids.

The chain recombines TRBV5-1 with TRBJ2-1; 10 nucleotides agree with TRBD2. With V trimmed by 0 bases and J by 3 bases, 9 bases remained unmatched. CDR1 SGHRS and CDR2 YFSETQ come from the germline V gene. The CDR3 spans 18 residues. CDR3 residues: CASSLVPSGGLLYNEQFF. CDR3 in DNA: TGCGCCAGCAGCTTGGTCCCTAGCGGGGGTCTCCTCTACAATGAGCAGTTCTTC.

V and J are TRBV6-1 and TRBJ2-3; D may be TRBD2 (6 bases). CDR1 is MNHNS and CDR2 is SASEGT in the germline V gene. V gave up 7 bases and J gave up 2 bases, with 19 bases separating them. The CDR3 is made up of 16 amino acids. The CDR3 loop reads CASTFGGGTFTDTQYF. CDR3 nucleotides: TGTGCCAGCACCTTCGGTGGCGGGACCTTCACAGATACGCAGTATTTT.

This chain links TRBV7-9 with TRBJ2-7, with D possibly TRBD2 on 6 matching bases. TRBJ2-5 explains the end of the DNA better; the J call may be wrong. Germline CDR1 is SEHNR and CDR2 is FQNEAQ (reference sequence). This CDR3 is built from 14 residues. In DNA form, the CDR3 reads TGTGCCAGCAGCCCCGCGGGGATTAGGGAGACCCAGTACTTC. Protein sequence: CASSPAGIRETQYF.

There are a few counts of this clonotype. The CDR3 reads CASGFGKETQYF. The CDR3 nucleotides are TGTGCTAGTGGTTTCGGCAAAGAGACCCAGTACTTC. V usage is TRBV12-5 and J usage is TRBJ2-5; D gene ambiguous. Per the germline V gene, CDR1 is LGHNT and CDR2 is FRNRAP. V dropped 3 bases and J dropped 3 bases, with 5 bases sitting between them. CDR3 length: 12 residues.

The chain employs TRBV5-6 and TRBJ2-7; the D gene is possibly TRBD1 (5 bases). Germline values: CDR1 SGHDT, CDR2 YYEEEE. V dropped 4 bases and J dropped 1 base, with 21 bases sitting between them. The CDR3 loop spans 17 amino acids. CDR3 in DNA: TGTGCCAGCAGCCTTGGACACGCGCGATCATTTTCCTACGAGCAGTACTTC. Amino acids: CASSLGHARSFSYEQYF.

The gene calls are TRBV27 and TRBJ2-3; D not resolved. V was clipped by 3 bases and J by 0 bases, with 7 bases between them. The CDR3 has 14 residues. Looked up from germline, CDR1 is MNHEY and CDR2 is SMNVEV (reference sequence). The CDR3 is CASSFGASTDTQYF. The CDR3 bases are TGTGCCAGCAGTTTCGGAGCTAGCACAGATACGCAGTATTTT.

This clonotype was found a few times. This chain joins TRBV10-3 and TRBJ1-6; 8 bases match TRBD1. The trim removed 2 bases at V and 10 bases at J, leaving 13 bases unmatched. The CDR3 sequence is 17 residues long. CDR1 is ENHRY, CDR2 SYGVKD, per germline. The CDR3 DNA reads as TGTGCCATCAGTGAGGACCCTAACAGGGGGTATGAGTCACCCCTCCACTTT. Residues: CAISEDPNRGYESPLHF.